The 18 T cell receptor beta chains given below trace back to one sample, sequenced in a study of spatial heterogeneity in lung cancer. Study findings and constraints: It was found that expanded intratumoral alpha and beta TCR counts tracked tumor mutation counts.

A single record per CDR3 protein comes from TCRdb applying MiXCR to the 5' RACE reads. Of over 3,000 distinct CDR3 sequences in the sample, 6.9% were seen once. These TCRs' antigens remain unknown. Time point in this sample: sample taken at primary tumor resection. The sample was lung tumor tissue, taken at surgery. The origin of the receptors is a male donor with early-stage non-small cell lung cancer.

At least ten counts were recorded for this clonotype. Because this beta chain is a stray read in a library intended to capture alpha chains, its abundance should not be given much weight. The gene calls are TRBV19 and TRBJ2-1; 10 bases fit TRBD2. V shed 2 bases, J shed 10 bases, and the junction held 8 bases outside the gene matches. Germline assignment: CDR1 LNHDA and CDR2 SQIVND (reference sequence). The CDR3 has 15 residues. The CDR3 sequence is CASSIRSGGAEEQFF. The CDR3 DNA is TGTGCCAGTAGTATAAGGAGCGGGGGGGCGGAAGAGCAGTTCTTC.

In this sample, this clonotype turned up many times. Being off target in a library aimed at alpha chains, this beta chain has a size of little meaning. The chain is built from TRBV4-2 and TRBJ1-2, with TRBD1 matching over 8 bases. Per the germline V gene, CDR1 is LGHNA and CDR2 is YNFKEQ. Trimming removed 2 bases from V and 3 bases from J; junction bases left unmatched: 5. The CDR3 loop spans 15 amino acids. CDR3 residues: CASSQPWGQDYGYTF. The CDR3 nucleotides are TGTGCCAGCAGCCAACCTTGGGGACAGGACTATGGCTACACCTTC.

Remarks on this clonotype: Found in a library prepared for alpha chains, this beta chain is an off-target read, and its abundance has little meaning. CDR3 sequence reads: CSALAGVLNTGELFF. The CDR3 DNA reads as TGCAGTGCGCTAGCGGGGGTTCTAAACACCGGGGAGCTGTTTTTT. V usage is TRBV20-1 and J usage is TRBJ2-2, with 10 bases that match TRBD2. Germline V CDR1 and CDR2: DFQATT, SNEGSKA (reference sequence). V was clipped by 6 bases and J by 2 bases; unmatched bases: 6. This CDR3 is 15 amino acids long.

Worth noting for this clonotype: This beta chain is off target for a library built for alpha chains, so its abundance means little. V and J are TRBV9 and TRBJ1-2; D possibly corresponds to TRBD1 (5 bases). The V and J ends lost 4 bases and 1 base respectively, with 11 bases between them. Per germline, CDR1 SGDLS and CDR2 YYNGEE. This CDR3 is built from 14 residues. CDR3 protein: CASSPQEFNYGYTF. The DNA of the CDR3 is TGTGCCAGCAGCCCACAGGAATTTAACTATGGCTACACCTTC. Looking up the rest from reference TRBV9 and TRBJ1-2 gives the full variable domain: DSGVTQTPKHLITATGQRVTLRCSPRSGDLSVYWYQQSLDQGLQFLIQYYNGEERAKGNILERFSAQQFPDLHSELNLSSLELGDSALYFCASSPQEFNYGYTFGSGTRLTVV.

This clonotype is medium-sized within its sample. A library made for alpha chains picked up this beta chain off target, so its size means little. CDR3 coding DNA: TGTGCCAGCAGCTACGGGACTTTCACTAGCACAGATACGCAGTATTTT. This codes for CASSYGTFTSTDTQYF. V and J are TRBV7-9 and TRBJ2-3; weak D call: TRBD2 (6 bases). The CDR3 is 16 residues long. V dropped 4 bases and J dropped 0 bases, with 14 bases sitting between them. Germline V gives CDR1 SEHNR, CDR2 FQNEAQ (reference sequence).

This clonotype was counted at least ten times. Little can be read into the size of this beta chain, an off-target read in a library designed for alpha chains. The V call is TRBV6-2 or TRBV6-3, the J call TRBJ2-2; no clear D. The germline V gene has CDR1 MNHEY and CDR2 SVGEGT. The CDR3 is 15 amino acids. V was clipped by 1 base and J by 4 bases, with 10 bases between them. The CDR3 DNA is TGTGCCAGCAGTTACTTTCGGGTGGTCACCGGGGAGCTGTTTTTT. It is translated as CASSYFRVVTGELFF.

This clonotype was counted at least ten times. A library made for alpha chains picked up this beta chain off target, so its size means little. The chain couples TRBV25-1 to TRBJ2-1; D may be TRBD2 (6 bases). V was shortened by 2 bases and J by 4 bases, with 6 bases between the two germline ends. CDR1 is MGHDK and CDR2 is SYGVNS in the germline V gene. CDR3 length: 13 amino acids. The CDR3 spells CASSEGRYNEQFF. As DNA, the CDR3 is TGTGCCAGCAGTGAAGGGAGGTACAATGAGCAGTTCTTC.

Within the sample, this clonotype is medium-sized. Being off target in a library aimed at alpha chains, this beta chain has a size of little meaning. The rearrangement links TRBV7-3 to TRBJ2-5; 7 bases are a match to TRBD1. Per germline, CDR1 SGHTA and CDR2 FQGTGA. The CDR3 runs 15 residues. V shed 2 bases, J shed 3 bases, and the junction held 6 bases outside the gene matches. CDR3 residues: CASSLLTGMEETQYF. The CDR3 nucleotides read TGTGCCAGCAGCTTATTGACAGGGATGGAAGAGACCCAGTACTTC. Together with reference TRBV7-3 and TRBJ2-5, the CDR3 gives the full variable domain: GAGVSQTPSNKVTEKGKYVELRCDPISGHTALYWYRQSLGQGPEFLIYFQGTGAADDSGLPNDRFFAVRPEGSVSTLKIQRTERGDSAVYLCASSLLTGMEETQYFGPGTRLLVL.

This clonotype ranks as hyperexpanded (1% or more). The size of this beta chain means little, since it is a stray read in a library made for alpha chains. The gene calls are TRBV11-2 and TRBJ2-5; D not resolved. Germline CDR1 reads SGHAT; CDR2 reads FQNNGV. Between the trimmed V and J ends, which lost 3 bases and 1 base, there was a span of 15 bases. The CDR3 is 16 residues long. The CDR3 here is CASSFWGNRLQETQYF. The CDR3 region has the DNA TGTGCCAGCAGCTTTTGGGGAAACCGTCTCCAAGAGACCCAGTACTTC.

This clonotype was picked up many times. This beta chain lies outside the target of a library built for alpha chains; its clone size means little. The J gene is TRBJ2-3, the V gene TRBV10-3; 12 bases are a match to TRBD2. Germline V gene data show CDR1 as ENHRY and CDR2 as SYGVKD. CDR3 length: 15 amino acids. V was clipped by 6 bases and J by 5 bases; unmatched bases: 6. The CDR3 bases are TGTGCCATCAGCCTAGCGGGGGGGCATGGAGATACGCAGTATTTT. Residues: CAISLAGGHGDTQYF.

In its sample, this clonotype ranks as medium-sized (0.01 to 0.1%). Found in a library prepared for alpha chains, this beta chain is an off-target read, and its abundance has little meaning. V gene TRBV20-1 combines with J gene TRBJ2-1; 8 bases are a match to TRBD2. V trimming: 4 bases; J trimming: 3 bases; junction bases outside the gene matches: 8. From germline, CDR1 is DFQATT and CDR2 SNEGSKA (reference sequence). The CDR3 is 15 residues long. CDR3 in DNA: TGCAGTGCTAATTGGGGACTAGGGGACTACAATGAGCAGTTCTTC. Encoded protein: CSANWGLGDYNEQFF.

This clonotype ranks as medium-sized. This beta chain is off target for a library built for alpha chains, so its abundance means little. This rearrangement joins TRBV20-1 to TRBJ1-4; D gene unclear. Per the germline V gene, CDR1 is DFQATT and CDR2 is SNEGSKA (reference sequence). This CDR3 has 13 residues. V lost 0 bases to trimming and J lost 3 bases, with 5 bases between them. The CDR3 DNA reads TGCAGTGCTAGAGATCCCGCTAATGAAAAACTGTTTTTT. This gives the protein CSARDPANEKLFF.

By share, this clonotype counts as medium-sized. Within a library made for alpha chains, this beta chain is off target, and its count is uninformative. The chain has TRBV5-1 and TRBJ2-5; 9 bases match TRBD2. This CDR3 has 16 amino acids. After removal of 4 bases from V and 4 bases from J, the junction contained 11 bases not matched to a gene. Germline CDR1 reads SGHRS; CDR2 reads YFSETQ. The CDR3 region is CASSIASGTVGETQYF. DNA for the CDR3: TGCGCCAGCAGCATCGCTAGCGGGACGGTTGGAGAGACCCAGTACTTC.

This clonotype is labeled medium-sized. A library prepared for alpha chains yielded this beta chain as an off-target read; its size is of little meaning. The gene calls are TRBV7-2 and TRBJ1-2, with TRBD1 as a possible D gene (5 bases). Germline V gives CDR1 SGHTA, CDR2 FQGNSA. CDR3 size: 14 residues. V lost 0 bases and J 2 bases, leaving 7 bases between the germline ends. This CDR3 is CASSLAKGNYGYTF. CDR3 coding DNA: TGTGCCAGCAGCTTAGCGAAGGGGAACTATGGCTACACCTTC. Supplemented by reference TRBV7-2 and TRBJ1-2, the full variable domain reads GAGVSQSPSNKVTEKGKDVELRCDPISGHTALYWYRQSLGQGLEFLIYFQGNSAPDKSGLPSDRFSAERTGGSVSTLTIQRTQQEDSAVYLCASSLAKGNYGYTFGSGTRLTVV.

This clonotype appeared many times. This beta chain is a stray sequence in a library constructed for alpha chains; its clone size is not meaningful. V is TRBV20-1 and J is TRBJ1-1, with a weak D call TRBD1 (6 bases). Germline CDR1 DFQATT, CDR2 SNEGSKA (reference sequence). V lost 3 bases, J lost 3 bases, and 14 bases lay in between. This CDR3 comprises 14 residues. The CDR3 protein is CSARRGGTDTEAFF. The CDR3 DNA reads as TGCAGTGCTAGGAGGGGGGGAACGGACACTGAAGCTTTCTTT.

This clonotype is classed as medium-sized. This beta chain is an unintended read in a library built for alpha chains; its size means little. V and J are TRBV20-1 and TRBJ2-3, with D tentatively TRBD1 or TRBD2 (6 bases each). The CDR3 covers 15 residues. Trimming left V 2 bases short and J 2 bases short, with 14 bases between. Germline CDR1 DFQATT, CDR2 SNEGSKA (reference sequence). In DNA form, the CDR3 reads TGCAGTGCTAGAAGGGGGGCGGGATCCACAGATACGCAGTATTTT. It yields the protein CSARRGAGSTDTQYF.

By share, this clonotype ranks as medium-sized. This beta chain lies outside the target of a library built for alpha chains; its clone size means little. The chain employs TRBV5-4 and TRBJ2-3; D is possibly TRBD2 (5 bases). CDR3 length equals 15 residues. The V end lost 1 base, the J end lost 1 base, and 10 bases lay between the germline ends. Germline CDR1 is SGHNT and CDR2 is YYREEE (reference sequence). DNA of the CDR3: TGTGCCAGCAGCTTGCCTAGCCGCGGCACAGATACGCAGTATTTT. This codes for CASSLPSRGTDTQYF.

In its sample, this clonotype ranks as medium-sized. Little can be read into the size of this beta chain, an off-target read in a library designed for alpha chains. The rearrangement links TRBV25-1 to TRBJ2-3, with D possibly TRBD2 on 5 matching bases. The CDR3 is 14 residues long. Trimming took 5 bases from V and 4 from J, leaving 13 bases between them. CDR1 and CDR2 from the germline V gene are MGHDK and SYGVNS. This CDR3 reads CASSPPGIPDTQYF. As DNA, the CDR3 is TGTGCCAGCAGTCCCCCGGGGATCCCAGATACGCAGTATTTT.